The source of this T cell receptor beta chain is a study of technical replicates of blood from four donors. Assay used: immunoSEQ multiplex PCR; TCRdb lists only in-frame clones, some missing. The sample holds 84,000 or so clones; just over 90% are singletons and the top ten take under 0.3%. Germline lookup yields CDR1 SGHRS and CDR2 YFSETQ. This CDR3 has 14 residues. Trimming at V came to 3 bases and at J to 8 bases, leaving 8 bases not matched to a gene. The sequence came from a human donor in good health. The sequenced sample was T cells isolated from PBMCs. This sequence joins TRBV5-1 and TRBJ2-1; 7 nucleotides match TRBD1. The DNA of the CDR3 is TGCGCCAGCAGCTCTTTAAGACAGGGCGATGAGCAGTTCTTC. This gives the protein CASSSLRQGDEQFF.